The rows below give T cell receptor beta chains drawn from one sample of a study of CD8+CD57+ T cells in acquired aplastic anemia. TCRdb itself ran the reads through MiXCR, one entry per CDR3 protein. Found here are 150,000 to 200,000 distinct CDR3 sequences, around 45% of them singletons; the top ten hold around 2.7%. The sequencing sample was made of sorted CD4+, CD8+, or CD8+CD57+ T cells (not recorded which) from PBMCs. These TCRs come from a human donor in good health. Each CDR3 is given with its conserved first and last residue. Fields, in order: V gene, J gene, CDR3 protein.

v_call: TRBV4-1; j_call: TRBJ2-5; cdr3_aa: CASSQTGAEETQYF
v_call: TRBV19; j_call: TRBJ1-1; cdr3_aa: CASSIDPLNTEAFF
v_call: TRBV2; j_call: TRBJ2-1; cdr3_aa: CASKGLAVTYNEQFF
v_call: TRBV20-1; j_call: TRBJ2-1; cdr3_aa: CSAMHGGGPNEQFF
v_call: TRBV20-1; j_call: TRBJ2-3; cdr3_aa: CSASPASGITDTQYF
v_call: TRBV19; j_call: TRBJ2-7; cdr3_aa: CASSPSGTGGYEQYF
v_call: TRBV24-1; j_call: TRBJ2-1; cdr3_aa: CATSDYDNTGIYNEQFF
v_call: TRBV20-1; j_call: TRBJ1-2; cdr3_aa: CSAAGDRRVYGYTF
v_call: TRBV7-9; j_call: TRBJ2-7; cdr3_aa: CASSTGASGVYEQYF
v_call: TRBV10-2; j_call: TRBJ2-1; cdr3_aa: CASSETGVKVNEQFF
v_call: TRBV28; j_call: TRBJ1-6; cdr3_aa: CASSSRGYNSPLHF
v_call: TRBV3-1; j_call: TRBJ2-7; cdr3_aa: CASSLQEAGTTYEQYF
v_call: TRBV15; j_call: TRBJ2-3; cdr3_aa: CATSGSGAGADTQYF
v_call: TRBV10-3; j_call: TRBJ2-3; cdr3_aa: CAISGAGTSGGLDTQYF
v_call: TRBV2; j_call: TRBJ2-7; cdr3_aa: CASSLNIYEQYF
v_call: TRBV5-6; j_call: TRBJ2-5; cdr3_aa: CASSSETGGGETQYF
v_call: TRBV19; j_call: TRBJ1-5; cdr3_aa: CASSSQEGDGRHF
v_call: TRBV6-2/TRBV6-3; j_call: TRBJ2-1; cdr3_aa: CASSYSTSGRGNEQFF
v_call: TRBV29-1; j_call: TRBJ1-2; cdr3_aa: CSGLVDRPENVGYTF
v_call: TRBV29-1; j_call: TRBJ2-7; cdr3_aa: CSVGILGRQYF
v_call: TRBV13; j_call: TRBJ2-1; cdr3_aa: CASSEGLGSSYNEQFF
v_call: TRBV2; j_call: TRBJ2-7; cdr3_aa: CASSDRPHSYEQYF
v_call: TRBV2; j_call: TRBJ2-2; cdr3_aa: CASNSGFANTGELFF
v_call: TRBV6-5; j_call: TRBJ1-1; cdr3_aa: CASSYSQGSTEAFF
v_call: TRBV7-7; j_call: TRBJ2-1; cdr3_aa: CASSSGLAGDNEQFF